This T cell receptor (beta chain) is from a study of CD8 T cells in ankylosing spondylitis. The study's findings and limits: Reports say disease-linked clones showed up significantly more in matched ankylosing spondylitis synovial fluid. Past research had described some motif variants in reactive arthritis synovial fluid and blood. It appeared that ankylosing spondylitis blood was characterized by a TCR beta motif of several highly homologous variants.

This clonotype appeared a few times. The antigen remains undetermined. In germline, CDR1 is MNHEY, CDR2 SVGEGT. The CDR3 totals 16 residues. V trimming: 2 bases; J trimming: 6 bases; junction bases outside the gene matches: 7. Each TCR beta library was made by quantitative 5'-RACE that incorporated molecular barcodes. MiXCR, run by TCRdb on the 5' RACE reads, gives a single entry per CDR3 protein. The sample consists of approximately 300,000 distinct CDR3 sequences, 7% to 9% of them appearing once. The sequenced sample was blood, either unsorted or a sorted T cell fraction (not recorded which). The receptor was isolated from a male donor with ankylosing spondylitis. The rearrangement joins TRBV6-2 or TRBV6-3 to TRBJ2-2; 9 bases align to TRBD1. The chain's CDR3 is CASSYPLGTGPGELFF. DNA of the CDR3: TGTGCCAGCAGTTACCCCCTAGGGACAGGGCCCGGGGAGCTGTTTTTT.